Each of the 10 T cell receptor beta chains below was sequenced from the same sample in a study of blood T cells in healthy people across ages. Primed by a sample-barcoded 5' primer and a J-beta primer mix, a second PCR proceeded for 7 to 11 cycles. One entry per CDR3 protein, called by TCRdb with MiXCR from the 5' RACE reads. The sample has over 1,300,000 distinct CDR3 sequences, almost 60% seen once. Sequenced sample: blood. The receptor set was obtained from a young man in good health.

The chain uses TRBV29-1 and TRBJ2-1; 8 bases match TRBD2. TRBJ2-7 explains the end of the DNA better; the J call may be wrong. Germline V gene sequence: CDR1 SQVTM, CDR2 ANQGSEA. The CDR3 is made up of 13 amino acids. CDR3 amino acids: CSVEVAGHNEQYF. The CDR3 nucleotides are TGCAGCGTTGAAGTAGCGGGGCACAATGAGCAGTACTTC.

The rearrangement links TRBV9 to TRBJ2-5; D ambiguous. Germline CDR1 reads SGDLS; CDR2 reads YYNGEE. The V end was cut by 4 bases, the J end by 1 base, with 11 bases between. The length of the CDR3 is 14 residues. The CDR3 sequence is CASSSGSAQETQYF. CDR3 in DNA: TGTGCCAGCAGCTCTGGGTCAGCCCAAGAGACCCAGTACTTC.

This clonotype was seen more than once but under ten times. V gene TRBV2 combines with J gene TRBJ2-1, with a tentative D call TRBD2 (6 bases). This CDR3 spans 14 amino acids. CDR1 is SNHLY and CDR2 is FYNNEI in the germline V gene. Trimming cost V 9 bases and J 8 bases, with 20 bases left between them. The CDR3: CASTTRPAGDEQFF. In nucleotides, the CDR3 is TGTGCCAGTACGACTAGACCCGCTGGCGATGAGCAGTTCTTC.

On this clonotype: One end of the junction varies from germline; a read error may be responsible. The chain uses TRBV4-1 and TRBJ1-6, with D possibly matching TRBD1 (5 bases). From germline, CDR1 is MGHRA and CDR2 YSYEKL. This CDR3 is built from 16 residues. The CDR3 nucleotides read TGTGCCAGCAGCCAAGATCTGAGACAGTATAATTCACCCCTCCACTTT. Translation: CASSQDLRQYNSPLHF.

This clonotype was detected only a few times. The chain employs TRBV4-1 and TRBJ1-2; D not resolved. Germline CDR1 MGHRA, CDR2 YSYEKL. Trimming removed 4 bases from V and 2 bases from J, with 11 bases in between. The CDR3 length is 14 residues. CDR3 DNA: TGCGCCAGCAGCCCAACGCCGGACAACTATGGCTACACCTTC. Protein: CASSPTPDNYGYTF.

V is TRBV12-3 or TRBV12-4 and J is TRBJ2-3, with 10 bases matching TRBD1. The V gene end was trimmed by 8 bases and the J gene end by 5 bases; junction bases not matched to a gene: 19. CDR3 length equals 18 residues. Written as DNA, the CDR3 is TGTGCCAGCCTAAAAGTTCCCTACGGGACAGGGGATGTAGATACGCAGTATTTT. Amino acid sequence: CASLKVPYGTGDVDTQYF.

This chain links TRBV4-1 with TRBJ2-4; D ambiguous. V shed 0 bases and J shed 14 bases, with 11 bases lying between them. CDR3 size: 12 residues. Germline V CDR1 and CDR2: MGHRA, YSYEKL. The CDR3 DNA follows: TGCGCCAGCAGCCAAGATGGTTTAGAGGAGTACTTC. This gives the protein CASSQDGLEEYF.

The J gene is TRBJ2-3, the V gene TRBV12-3 or TRBV12-4, with D possibly being TRBD1 or TRBD2 (5 bases each). The CDR3 totals 15 residues. V dropped 8 bases and J dropped 0 bases, with 15 bases sitting between them. The CDR3 sequence: CASGPEGWSTDTQYF. The CDR3, as DNA: TGTGCCAGCGGGCCCGAGGGGTGGAGCACAGATACGCAGTATTTT.

This clonotype was observed a few times. The gene calls are TRBV29-1 and TRBJ2-1; 10 nucleotides align to TRBD1. Germline V gene lookup returns CDR1 SQVTM and CDR2 ANQGSEA. The CDR3 is made up of 15 amino acids. The V and J ends lost 2 bases and 5 bases, in that order; junction bases with no gene match: 6. CDR3 sequence: CSVELPGQGHNEQFF. The DNA of the CDR3 is TGCAGCGTTGAACTCCCGGGACAGGGGCACAATGAGCAGTTCTTC.

The chain combines TRBV7-8 with TRBJ2-7, with 12 bases aligning to TRBD2. V trimming: 6 bases; J trimming: 5 bases; junction bases outside the gene matches: 8. The CDR3 loop spans 15 amino acids. Looked up from germline, CDR1 is SGHVS and CDR2 is FQNEAQ. The CDR3 DNA sequence: TGTGCCAGCAGTCTAGCGGGGGGGCCTTTAAACGAGCAGTACTTC. Translation gives CASSLAGGPLNEQYF.